This T cell receptor (beta chain) was documented in a study of blood T cell repertoires in COVID-19. Original handling: For nucleated cells, counts were estimated from reference gene primer amplification. Assay: immunoSEQ multiplex PCR; the TCRdb copy retains only in-frame clones and omits some. The V and J calls and the clone size are those of that table, but D and trimming were determined from the DNA. The data hold about 110,000 clones, with 88% observed a single time. Germline V gene sequence: CDR1 MNHEY, CDR2 SMNVEV (reference sequence). The CDR3 has 14 residues. J gave up 8 bases and V 5 bases, and 8 bases lay outside the gene matches.

Sequencing was performed on peripheral blood. The clonotype was recovered from a woman between 45 and 65 years old with acute or convalescent COVID-19. The V call is TRBV27, the J call TRBJ2-1; TRBD1 matches 8 bases. The CDR3 spells CASSRTGMIDEQFF. CDR3 sequence (DNA): TGTGCCAGCAGTCGGACAGGGATGATCGATGAGCAGTTCTTC.